This T cell receptor beta chain was recorded in a study of T-cell reconstitution after alpha-beta-depleted transplantation in children. This sample's TCRbeta library carried unique molecular identifier barcodes. Each CDR3 protein gets one entry after TCRdb re-called the PCR reads with MiXCR. The repertoire includes about 540,000 distinct CDR3 sequences, approximately 20% of them detected once, and 3.3% sits in the top ten. The ends were cut back, 6 bases at V and 4 bases at J, with 15 bases in the middle. The CDR3 consists of 14 residues. Germline assignment: CDR1 MNHNS and CDR2 SASEGT. This clonotype has just a few counts.

The sample in question was PBMCs from the stem cell graft donor, obtained from the stem cell graft. This clonotype was obtained from a human donor who donated a stem cell graft to a child with acute lymphoblastic leukemia. V is TRBV6-1 and J is TRBJ1-1; D is unresolved. The CDR3 nucleotides read TGTGCCAGCAGATCAGTTGGTGGCGGCACTGAAGCTTTCTTT. It translates to CASRSVGGGTEAFF.